Described below is a single T cell receptor (beta chain) sequence and its context. What it binds is not known. This sample is part of a study of cytomegalovirus exposure and HLA in healthy donors. General study findings and limits: Across donors, presence/absence analyses took sequencing depth to be roughly uniform. A later analysis appeared to link common viral pathogens to several of the most significant clusters. Altogether, some 170 TCR beta chains were recorded as cytomegalovirus-associated. Prior analysis indicated that the majority of TCR beta V segments exhibited productivity approximately 87% or approximately 30% of the time.

Use of 60 Vbeta and 13 Jbeta primers characterized the PCR. Using immunoSEQ multiplex PCR, the repertoire was profiled, and TCRdb retains in-frame clones only, with some absent. The profile shows 100,000 to 150,000 clones, about 79% of them singletons. V trimming: 4 bases; J trimming: 0 bases; junction bases outside the gene matches: 8. CDR1 is LNHDA and CDR2 is SQIVND in the germline V gene (reference sequence). The CDR3 has 17 amino acids. Sequencing was performed on PBMCs. This receptor was identified in a man aged 50 or older in good health and CMV-seronegative. V gene TRBV19 combines with J gene TRBJ1-4; TRBD1 agrees at 7 bases. DNA for the CDR3: TGTGCCAGTAGTACGTACAGGGGATCCCCAACTAATGAAAAACTGTTTTTT. This translates into CASSTYRGSPTNEKLFF.